This T cell receptor (beta chain) was sequenced in a study of blood T cells in healthy people across ages. Overall study findings and caveats: Greater diversity and more naive CD4+ cells were seen in long-lived donors than in aged donors.

A second roughly 6 to 12 cycle PCR used barcoded and J-beta primers. Carrying 12 random nucleotides, a template-switch adaptor labeled each individual cDNA molecule. In TCRdb, the 5' RACE reads were re-called with MiXCR into one record per CDR3 protein. This table holds roughly 1 million distinct CDR3 sequences, less than 25% found once. This clonotype came up a few times. What it binds is not known. Germline values: CDR1 DFQATT, CDR2 SNEGSKA (reference sequence). The CDR3 has 15 residues. V gave up 3 bases and J gave up 5 bases, with 17 bases separating them. In addition, the sample was reused for a study of T cells of mothers and their children. That paper adds: A few healthy Caucasian mothers and their six children donated. Related mother-child pairs shared marginally more repertoire than unrelated pairs, though not significantly.

The chain is built from TRBV20-1 and TRBJ2-1; TRBD1 is a possible D gene (6 bases). What was sequenced was blood. This TCR came from a girl aged 2 to 9 in good health. CDR3 sequence (DNA): TGCAGTGCTAGGGACAGCACCTCCGTAGACAATGAGCAGTTCTTC. This codes for CSARDSTSVDNEQFF.